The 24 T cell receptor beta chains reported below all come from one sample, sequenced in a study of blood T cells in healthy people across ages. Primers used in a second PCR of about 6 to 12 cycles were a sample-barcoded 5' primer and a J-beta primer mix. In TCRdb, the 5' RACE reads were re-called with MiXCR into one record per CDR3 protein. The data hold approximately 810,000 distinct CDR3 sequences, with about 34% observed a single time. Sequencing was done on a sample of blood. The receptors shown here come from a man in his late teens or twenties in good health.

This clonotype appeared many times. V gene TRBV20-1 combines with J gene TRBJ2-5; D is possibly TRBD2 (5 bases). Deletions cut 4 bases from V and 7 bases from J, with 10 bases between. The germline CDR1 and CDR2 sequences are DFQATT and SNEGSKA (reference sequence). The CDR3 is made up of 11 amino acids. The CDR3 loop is CSAILGGTQYF. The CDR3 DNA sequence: TGCAGTGCTATACTCGGAGGGACCCAGTACTTC.

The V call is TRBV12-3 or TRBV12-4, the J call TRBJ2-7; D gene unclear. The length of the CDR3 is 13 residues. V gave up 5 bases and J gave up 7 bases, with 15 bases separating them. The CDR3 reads CASSVDTSGEQYF. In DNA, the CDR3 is TGTGCCAGCAGTGTAGATACATCCGGGGAGCAGTACTTC.

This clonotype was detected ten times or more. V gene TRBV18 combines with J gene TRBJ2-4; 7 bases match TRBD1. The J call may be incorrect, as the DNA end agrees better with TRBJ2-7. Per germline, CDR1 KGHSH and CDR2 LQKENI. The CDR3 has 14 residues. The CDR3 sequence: CASSPGQSAYEQYF. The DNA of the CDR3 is TGTGCCAGCTCACCGGGACAGTCTGCGTACGAGCAGTACTTC.

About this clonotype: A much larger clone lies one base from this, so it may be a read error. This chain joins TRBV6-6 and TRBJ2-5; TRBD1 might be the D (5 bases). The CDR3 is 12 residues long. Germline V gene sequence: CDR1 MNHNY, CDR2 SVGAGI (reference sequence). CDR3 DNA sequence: TGTGCCGGCAGTTTCTCAGGGTTAGAGCAGTACTTC. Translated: CAGSFSGLEQYF.

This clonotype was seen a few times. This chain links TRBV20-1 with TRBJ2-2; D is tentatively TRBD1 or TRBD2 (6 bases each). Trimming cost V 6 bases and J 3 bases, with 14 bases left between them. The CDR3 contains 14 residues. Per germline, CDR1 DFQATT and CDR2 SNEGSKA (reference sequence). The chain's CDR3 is CSASRGPYTGELFF. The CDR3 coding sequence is TGCAGTGCGTCTCGGGGGCCTTACACCGGGGAGCTGTTTTTT.

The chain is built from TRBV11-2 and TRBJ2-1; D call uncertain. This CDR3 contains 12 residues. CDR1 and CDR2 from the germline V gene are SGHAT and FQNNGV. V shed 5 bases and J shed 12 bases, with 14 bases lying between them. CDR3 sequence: CASSPSSVGQFF. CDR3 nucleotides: TGTGCCAGCAGCCCTAGTTCGGTGGGGCAGTTCTTC.

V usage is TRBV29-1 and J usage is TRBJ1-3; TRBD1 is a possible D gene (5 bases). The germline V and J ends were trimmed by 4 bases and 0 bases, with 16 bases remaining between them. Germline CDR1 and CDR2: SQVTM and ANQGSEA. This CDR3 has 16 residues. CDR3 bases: TGCAGCGTTGTGTTCCCCCTCGGGGGCTCTGGAAACACCATATATTTT. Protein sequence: CSVVFPLGGSGNTIYF. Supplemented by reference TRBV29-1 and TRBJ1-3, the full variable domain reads SAVISQKPSRDICQRGTSLTIQCQVDSQVTMMFWYRQQPGQSLTLIATANQGSEATYESGFVIDKFPISRPNLTFSTLTVSNMSPEDSSIYLCSVVFPLGGSGNTIYFGEGSWLTVV.

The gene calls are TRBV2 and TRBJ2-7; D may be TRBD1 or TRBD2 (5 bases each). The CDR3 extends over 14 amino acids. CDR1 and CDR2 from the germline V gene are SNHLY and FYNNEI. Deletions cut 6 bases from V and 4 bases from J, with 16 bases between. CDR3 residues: CASRTGTDPYEQYF. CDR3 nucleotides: TGTGCCAGCAGGACCGGGACGGACCCTTACGAGCAGTACTTC.

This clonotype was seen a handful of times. The CDR3 bases are TGTGCCACAGGGACTCCACTTACCAAAAACATTCAGTACTTC. It yields the protein CATGTPLTKNIQYF. This chain connects TRBV10-3 to TRBJ2-4; D is possibly TRBD2 (6 bases). The CDR3 loop spans 14 amino acids. Trimming pared 10 bases from V and 2 bases from J, leaving 15 bases between. The V gene's germline CDR1 is ENHRY and CDR2 SYGVKD.

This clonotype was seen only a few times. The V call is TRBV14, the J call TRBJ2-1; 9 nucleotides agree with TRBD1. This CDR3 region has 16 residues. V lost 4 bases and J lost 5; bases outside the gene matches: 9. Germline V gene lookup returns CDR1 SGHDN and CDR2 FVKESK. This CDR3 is CASSLRPGQGHNEQFF. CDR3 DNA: TGTGCCAGCAGCCTACGTCCGGGACAGGGCCACAATGAGCAGTTCTTC.

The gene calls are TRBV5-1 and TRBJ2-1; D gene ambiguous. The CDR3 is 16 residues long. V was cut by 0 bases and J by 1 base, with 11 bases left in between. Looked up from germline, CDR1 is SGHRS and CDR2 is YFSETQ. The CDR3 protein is CASSLDGMGSYNEQFF. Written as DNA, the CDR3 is TGCGCCAGCAGCTTGGACGGAATGGGGTCCTACAATGAGCAGTTCTTC.

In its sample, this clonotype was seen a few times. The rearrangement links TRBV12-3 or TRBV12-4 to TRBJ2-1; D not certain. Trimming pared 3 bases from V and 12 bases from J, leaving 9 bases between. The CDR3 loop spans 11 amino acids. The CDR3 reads CASSFQFRQFF. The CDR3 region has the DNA TGTGCCAGCAGTTTCCAATTTCGGCAGTTCTTC.

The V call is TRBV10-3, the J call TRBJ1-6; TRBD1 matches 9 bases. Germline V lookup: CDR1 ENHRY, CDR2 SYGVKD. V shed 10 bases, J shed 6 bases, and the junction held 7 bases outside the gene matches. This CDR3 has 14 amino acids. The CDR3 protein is CATATGGSNSPLHF. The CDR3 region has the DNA TGTGCCACCGCGACAGGGGGTAGTAATTCACCCCTCCACTTT.

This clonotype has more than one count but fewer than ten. For the CDR3, the DNA is TGTGCCAGCAGCCTAGTAGGTGAATCCTATAATTCACCCCTCCACTTT. Translation: CASSLVGESYNSPLHF. This sequence joins TRBV28 and TRBJ1-6; no reliable D call. CDR3 length: 16 residues. Trimming shortened V by 6 bases and J by 1 base, and 13 bases separated the two germline ends. Germline V gene sequence: CDR1 MDHEN, CDR2 SYDVKM. Together with reference TRBV28 and TRBJ1-6, the CDR3 gives the full variable domain: DVKVTQSSRYLVKRTGEKVFLECVQDMDHENMFWYRQDPGLGLRLIYFSYDVKMKEKGDIPEGYSVSREKKERFSLILESASTNQTSMYLCASSLVGESYNSPLHFGNGTRLTVT.

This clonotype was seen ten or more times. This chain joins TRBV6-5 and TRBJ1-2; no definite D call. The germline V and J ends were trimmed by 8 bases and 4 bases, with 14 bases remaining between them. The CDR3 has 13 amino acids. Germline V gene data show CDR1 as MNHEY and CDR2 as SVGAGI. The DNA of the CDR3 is TGTGCCAGCTCCGGGTCGGGGAGCTATGGCTACACCTTC. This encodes CASSGSGSYGYTF.

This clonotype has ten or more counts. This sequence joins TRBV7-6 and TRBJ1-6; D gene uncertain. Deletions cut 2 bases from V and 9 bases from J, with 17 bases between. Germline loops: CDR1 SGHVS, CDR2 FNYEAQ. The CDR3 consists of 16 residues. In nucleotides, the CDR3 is TGTGCCAGCAGCTTATCCCCCCCTCGACAAGGTTCACCCCTCCACTTT. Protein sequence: CASSLSPPRQGSPLHF. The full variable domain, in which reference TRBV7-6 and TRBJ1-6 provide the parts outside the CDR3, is GAGVSQSPRYKVTKRGQDVALRCDPISGHVSLYWYRQALGQGPEFLTYFNYEAQQDKSGLPNDRFSAERPEGSISTLTIQRTEQRDSAMYRCASSLSPPRQGSPLHFGNGTRLTVT.

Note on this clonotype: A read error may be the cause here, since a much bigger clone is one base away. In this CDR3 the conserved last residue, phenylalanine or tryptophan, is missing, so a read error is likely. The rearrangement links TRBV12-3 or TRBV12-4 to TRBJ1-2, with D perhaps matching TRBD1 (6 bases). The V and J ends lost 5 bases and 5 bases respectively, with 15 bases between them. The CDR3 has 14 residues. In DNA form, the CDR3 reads TGTGCCAGCAGTGCCCGGGACAATCGGTATGGCTACACCTTA. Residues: CASSARDNRYGYTL.

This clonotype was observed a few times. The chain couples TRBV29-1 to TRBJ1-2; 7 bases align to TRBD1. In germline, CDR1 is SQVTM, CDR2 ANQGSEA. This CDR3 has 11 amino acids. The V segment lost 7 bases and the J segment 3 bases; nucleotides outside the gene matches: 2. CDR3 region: CSAGQDYGYTF. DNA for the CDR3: TGCAGCGCCGGACAGGACTATGGCTACACCTTC.

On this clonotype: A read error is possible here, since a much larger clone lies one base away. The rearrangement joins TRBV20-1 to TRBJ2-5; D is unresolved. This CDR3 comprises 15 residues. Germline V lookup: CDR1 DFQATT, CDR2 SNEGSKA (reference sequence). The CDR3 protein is CSARTGIWYQETRYF. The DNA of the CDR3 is TGCAGTGCTAGGACTGGGATTTGGTACCAAGAGACCCGGTACTTC.

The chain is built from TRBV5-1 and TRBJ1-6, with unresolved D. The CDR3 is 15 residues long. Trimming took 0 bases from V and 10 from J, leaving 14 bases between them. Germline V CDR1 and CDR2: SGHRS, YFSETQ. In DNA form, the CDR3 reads TGCGCCAGCAGCTTGGTGGAGGATCCCCGATCACCCCTCCACTTT. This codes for CASSLVEDPRSPLHF.

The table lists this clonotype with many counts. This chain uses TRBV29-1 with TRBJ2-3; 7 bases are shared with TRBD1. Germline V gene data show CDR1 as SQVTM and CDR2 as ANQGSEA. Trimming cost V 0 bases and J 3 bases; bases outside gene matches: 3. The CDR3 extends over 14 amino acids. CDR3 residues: CSVEDDRVTDTQYF. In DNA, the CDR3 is TGCAGCGTTGAAGACGACAGGGTTACAGATACGCAGTATTTT.

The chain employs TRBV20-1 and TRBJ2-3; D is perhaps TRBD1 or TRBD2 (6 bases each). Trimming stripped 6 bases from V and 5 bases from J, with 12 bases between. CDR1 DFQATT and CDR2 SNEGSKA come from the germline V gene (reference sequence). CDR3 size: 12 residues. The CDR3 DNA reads TGCAGTGCGAAGGGGGGCATAGATACGCAGTATTTT. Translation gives CSAKGGIDTQYF.

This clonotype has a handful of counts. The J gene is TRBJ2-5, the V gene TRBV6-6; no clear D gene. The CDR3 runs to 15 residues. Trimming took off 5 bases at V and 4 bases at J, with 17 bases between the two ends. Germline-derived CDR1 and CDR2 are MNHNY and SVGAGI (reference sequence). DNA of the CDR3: TGTGCCAGCAGTCCCAGTAGCAGTTGGTTAGAGACCCAGTACTTC. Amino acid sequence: CASSPSSSWLETQYF.

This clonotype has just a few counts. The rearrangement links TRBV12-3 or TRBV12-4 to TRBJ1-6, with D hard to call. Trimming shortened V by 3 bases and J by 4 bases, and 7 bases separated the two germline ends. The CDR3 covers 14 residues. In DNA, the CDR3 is TGTGCCAGCAGTTTGAACAGTTATAATTCACCCCTCCACTTT. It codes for CASSLNSYNSPLHF.